These 25 T cell receptor beta chains came from one sample sequenced in a study of identical twins. From the 5' RACE reads, TCRdb called clonotypes with MiXCR, one entry per CDR3 protein. The table has approximately 600,000 distinct CDR3 sequences, 9.5% to 10% seen once. These sequences were also reported in another study, on yellow fever vaccine responses in identical twins.

Sample: PBMCs. The source of these receptors is a woman aged 18-30 years in good health.

This clonotype was counted ten times or more. This chain connects TRBV29-1 to TRBJ2-7; 7 positions match TRBD1. Germline V gene sequence: CDR1 SQVTM, CDR2 ANQGSEA. This CDR3 is 10 amino acids long. J lost 5 bases, V lost 6 bases, and 1 base had no gene match. CDR3 loop: CSVGTDEQYF. CDR3 DNA sequence: TGCAGCGTGGGGACAGACGAGCAGTACTTC.

The chain links TRBV6-1 to TRBJ1-1, with TRBD1 as a possible D gene (6 bases). V lost 6 bases to trimming and J lost 5 bases, with 19 bases between them. CDR1 is MNHNS and CDR2 is SASEGT in the germline V gene. The CDR3 extends over 15 amino acids. CDR3: CASRMNPGAQTEAFF. The CDR3 DNA is TGTGCCAGCAGAATGAATCCAGGGGCGCAGACTGAAGCTTTCTTT.

This clonotype was seen a handful of times. V and J are TRBV29-1 and TRBJ2-1, with a possible D match to TRBD2 (5 bases). Trimming removed 7 bases from V and 8 bases from J, with 15 bases in between. In germline, CDR1 is SQVTM, CDR2 ANQGSEA. This CDR3 is built from 12 residues. CDR3 bases: TGCAGCGCTGACGGAGGTGGCTATGAGCAGTTCTTC. This sequence encodes CSADGGGYEQFF.

V and J are TRBV4-1 and TRBJ2-7, with 10 bases fitting TRBD1. Germline lookup yields CDR1 MGHRA and CDR2 YSYEKL. The CDR3 has 15 amino acids. The V and J ends lost 4 bases and 4 bases, in that order; junction bases with no gene match: 7. The CDR3, as DNA: TGCGCCAGCAGCCTCCCGACAGGGGGCAAGTACGAGCAGTACTTC. Residues: CASSLPTGGKYEQYF.

Many counts were recorded for this clonotype. The chain carries TRBV6-5 and TRBJ1-6; a weak D match, TRBD1 (6 bases). Germline-derived CDR1 and CDR2 are MNHEY and SVGAGI. The CDR3 length is 15 residues. The V end was cut by 0 bases, the J end by 3 bases, with 6 bases between. In DNA, the CDR3 is TGTGCCAGCAGTTACTCGACAGGCTATAATTCACCCCTCCACTTT. This gives the protein CASSYSTGYNSPLHF.

The chain carries TRBV18 and TRBJ2-1, with a possible D match to TRBD1 (5 bases). The V and J ends lost 0 bases and 9 bases respectively, with 15 bases between them. The CDR3 loop spans 15 amino acids. The germline gives CDR1 KGHSH, CDR2 LQKENI. CDR3 sequence: CASSPPNSQGSEQFF. As DNA, the CDR3 is TGTGCCAGCTCACCACCGAACAGCCAGGGATCTGAGCAGTTCTTC.

The chain carries TRBV29-1 and TRBJ2-7; D is unresolved. Germline V gene sequence: CDR1 SQVTM, CDR2 ANQGSEA. The ends were cut back, 3 bases at V and 3 bases at J, with 6 bases in the middle. There are 11 residues in the CDR3. DNA for the CDR3: TGCAGCGTTGACGACGGCTACGAGCAGTACTTC. It encodes CSVDDGYEQYF.

The rearrangement uses TRBV4-2 and TRBJ1-5; D ambiguous. The CDR3 runs to 15 residues. Germline-derived CDR1 and CDR2 are LGHNA and YNFKEQ. Trimming shortened V by 8 bases and J by 5 bases, and 19 bases separated the two germline ends. The CDR3 reads CASGPGLHCYQPQHF. The CDR3 nucleotides read TGTGCCAGCGGCCCTGGGCTGCACTGCTATCAGCCCCAGCATTTT.

V usage is TRBV12-3 or TRBV12-4 and J usage is TRBJ2-1; the match to TRBD1 covers 9 bases. This CDR3 region has 14 residues. V shed 5 bases, J shed 5 bases, and the junction held 4 bases outside the gene matches. The DNA of the CDR3 is TGTGCCAGCAGTCCTGGGACAGGGAACAATGAGCAGTTCTTC. Translation gives CASSPGTGNNEQFF.

There are a few counts of this clonotype. CDR3 in DNA: TGTGCCAGCAGTAACGGATGGGGCAATCAGCCCCAGCATTTT. Residues: CASSNGWGNQPQHF. The gene calls are TRBV6-2 or TRBV6-3 and TRBJ1-5; D unclear. Trimming removed 5 bases at V and 2 bases at J, with 10 bases between. The CDR3 length is 14 residues. Per germline, CDR1 MNHEY and CDR2 SVGEGT.

The table lists this clonotype with many counts. This chain joins TRBV4-2 and TRBJ2-7, with a tentative D call TRBD2 (6 bases). The CDR3 spans 17 residues. Germline CDR1 and CDR2: LGHNA and YNFKEQ. V was trimmed by 0 bases and J by 3 bases, leaving 18 bases between them. CDR3 in amino acids: CASSQDPPGGALYEQYF. The CDR3 nucleotides read TGTGCCAGCAGCCAAGACCCCCCGGGCGGGGCCCTCTACGAGCAGTACTTC.

V usage is TRBV5-4 and J usage is TRBJ2-3; perhaps TRBD2 as D (5 bases). V lost 8 bases, J lost 5 bases, and 15 bases lay in between. CDR1 and CDR2 from the germline V gene are SGHNT and YYREEE (reference sequence). CDR3 length: 13 residues. The CDR3 sequence is CASREVYGDTQYF. In DNA, the CDR3 is TGTGCCAGTCGGGAAGTCTACGGAGATACGCAGTATTTT. Combining the CDR3 with reference TRBV5-4 and TRBJ2-3 gives the whole variable domain ETGVTQSPTHLIKTRGQQVTLRCSSQSGHNTVSWYQQALGQGPQFIFQYYREEENGRGNFPPRFSGLQFPNYSSELNVNALELDDSALYLCASREVYGDTQYFGPGTRLTVL.

In its sample, this clonotype was seen many times. The chain links TRBV5-4 to TRBJ2-3, with TRBD1 identical over 11 bases. This CDR3 is 16 amino acids long. The ends lost 4 bases at V and 0 bases at J; junction bases unmatched: 4. In germline, CDR1 is SGHNT, CDR2 YYREEE (reference sequence). The CDR3: CASSEDRGLSTDTQYF. In DNA, the CDR3 is TGTGCCAGCAGCGAGGACAGGGGGCTTAGCACAGATACGCAGTATTTT.

The chain carries TRBV7-2 and TRBJ1-4; D is unclear. The V end was cut by 1 base, the J end by 15 bases, with 21 bases between. Germline CDR1 reads SGHTA; CDR2 reads FQGNSA. The length of the CDR3 is 15 residues. The CDR3 DNA sequence: TGTGCCAGCAGCTTAGACGGAAGTAAGGAACAGAGTATGTTTTTT. It codes for CASSLDGSKEQSMFF.

The chain combines TRBV4-3 with TRBJ2-7, with D unclear. Germline V gene data show CDR1 as LGHNA and CDR2 as YSLEER. The CDR3 is 14 amino acids. Trimming cost V 3 bases and J 8 bases, with 17 bases left between them. The CDR3 protein is CASSQADMVSKQYF. CDR3 coding DNA: TGCGCCAGCAGCCAGGCCGATATGGTCTCCAAGCAGTACTTC.

V usage is TRBV4-3 and J usage is TRBJ2-1; no reliable D call. The germline V and J ends were trimmed by 1 base and 0 bases, with 10 bases remaining between them. The CDR3 loop spans 16 amino acids. Germline V CDR1 and CDR2: LGHNA, YSLEER. The CDR3 nucleotides read TGCGCCAGCAGCCAAGGGGCGTGGGGCTCCTACAATGAGCAGTTCTTC. It yields the protein CASSQGAWGSYNEQFF.

Many counts were recorded for this clonotype. The V and J genes are TRBV7-2 and TRBJ1-2; 12 nucleotides align to TRBD1. The V gene's germline CDR1 is SGHTA and CDR2 FQGNSA. V shed 5 bases and J 7 bases; nucleotides not matched to a gene: 8. This CDR3 spans 15 amino acids. The CDR3 coding sequence is TGTGCCAGCAGCCCCGGTGGGACAGGGGGCCTTGGCTACACCTTC. Residues: CASSPGGTGGLGYTF.

Only a few counts were recorded for this clonotype. This rearrangement joins TRBV20-1 to TRBJ2-7; D is unresolved. Germline values: CDR1 DFQATT, CDR2 SNEGSKA (reference sequence). The CDR3 is 13 residues long. The germline V and J ends were trimmed by 1 base and 3 bases, with 10 bases remaining between them. The CDR3 bases are TGCAGTGCTAGAGTGGGTAGATACTACGAGCAGTACTTC. This translates into CSARVGRYYEQYF.

This clonotype was seen a few times. The chain couples TRBV29-1 to TRBJ1-1, with a weak D call TRBD1 (5 bases). This CDR3 comprises 11 residues. The V end lost 6 bases, the J end lost 10 bases, and 15 bases lay between the germline ends. In germline, CDR1 is SQVTM, CDR2 ANQGSEA. The CDR3 region is CSVDAGVGAFF. CDR3 DNA: TGCAGCGTCGACGCGGGGGTGGGAGCTTTCTTT.

In this sample, this clonotype turned up a few times. This sequence joins TRBV4-3 and TRBJ1-1; D gene unclear. Germline CDR1 LGHNA, CDR2 YSLEER. Trimming stripped 0 bases from V and 5 bases from J, with 16 bases between. The CDR3 covers 16 residues. CDR3 DNA: TGCGCCAGCAGCCAAGATCGACTGCTATGGAGGACTGAAGCTTTCTTT. Translation gives CASSQDRLLWRTEAFF.

The chain combines TRBV20-1 with TRBJ2-7, with 8 nucleotides matching TRBD1. The CDR3 length is 15 residues. Germline lookup yields CDR1 DFQATT and CDR2 SNEGSKA (reference sequence). Trimming cost V 0 bases and J 5 bases; bases outside gene matches: 9. Here the CDR3 DNA reads TGCAGTGCTAGAGATCCCGGCAGGGGGCTCCACGAGCAGTACTTC. Its protein is CSARDPGRGLHEQYF.

The rearrangement uses TRBV7-3 and TRBJ1-1; perhaps TRBD1 as D (6 bases). Germline CDR1 reads SGHTA; CDR2 reads FQGTGA. V lost 3 bases and J lost 3, with 8 bases in between. There are 13 residues in the CDR3. Here the CDR3 reads CASSLRTDTEAFF. The DNA of the CDR3 is TGTGCCAGCAGCTTGAGGACAGACACTGAAGCTTTCTTT.

This clonotype has only a few counts. The chain uses TRBV30 and TRBJ2-7, with D maybe TRBD2 (7 bases). The CDR3 spans 15 residues. V lost 2 bases to trimming and J lost 4 bases, with 18 bases between them. Per germline, CDR1 GTSNPN and CDR2 SVGIG (reference sequence). The CDR3 region is CAWSSRGGAIYEQYF. The CDR3 coding sequence is TGTGCCTGGAGTAGCCGTGGGGGGGCGATATACGAGCAGTACTTC.

This clonotype was observed a few times. CDR3 DNA sequence: TGTGCCAGCAGAGTCCACGAGCAGTACTTC. It translates to CASRVHEQYF. The chain recombines TRBV3-1 with TRBJ2-7; D unclear. The CDR3 has 10 residues. The ends were cut back, 6 bases at V and 5 bases at J, with 5 bases in the middle. Per the germline V gene, CDR1 is LGHDT and CDR2 is YNNKEL (reference sequence).

The V call is TRBV7-9, the J call TRBJ2-3, with D uncertain. This CDR3 is built from 15 residues. In germline, CDR1 is SEHNR, CDR2 FQNEAQ (reference sequence). Trimming stripped 1 base from V and 2 bases from J, with 10 bases between. Here the CDR3 DNA reads TGTGCCAGCAGCTTAGTGGAGACGGCCACAGATACGCAGTATTTT. Its protein is CASSLVETATDTQYF.